The clone carrying this T cell receptor beta chain was seen a handful of times. This CDR3 is 14 amino acids long. The germline V gene encodes CDR1 SGHTA and CDR2 FQGNSA. Between the trimmed V and J ends, which lost 1 base and 1 base, there was a span of 7 bases. Donors counted as nominally healthy when sampled, yet unrecorded immune exposures were likely. 60 Vbeta and 13 Jbeta primers were used in PCR. Sequencing was performed with immunoSEQ multiplex PCR; in TCRdb, only in-frame clones are kept and a portion is missing. The sample yields 140,000 to 150,000 clones, 9.7% seen once. The sample originates from a study of cytomegalovirus exposure and HLA in healthy donors.

V is TRBV7-2 and J is TRBJ1-2, with D perhaps TRBD1 (5 bases). This receptor was obtained from a man in his forties or fifties in good health and CMV-seronegative. The sequenced sample was PBMCs. Here the CDR3 DNA reads TGTGCCAGCAGCTTAGTCGACAGTAACTATGGCTACACCTTC. Protein sequence: CASSLVDSNYGYTF.